These 28 T cell receptor beta chains share one sample of origin, sequenced in a study of CD8 T cells in ankylosing spondylitis. TCRdb re-derived calls from the 5' RACE reads in MiXCR, one entry per CDR3 protein. The table lists more than 150,000 distinct CDR3 sequences, approximately 18% of them singletons. The sample comprised blood, either unsorted or a sorted T cell fraction (not recorded which). The receptors originated from a male donor aged 10 to 35 with ankylosing spondylitis or in good health (not recorded which).

This clonotype was counted between two and nine times. The rearrangement links TRBV19 to TRBJ2-5; TRBD2 agrees at 8 bases. The J segment lost 4 bases and the V segment lost 6 bases, leaving 4 bases of the junction unmatched. Per the germline V gene, CDR1 is LNHDA and CDR2 is SQIVND (reference sequence). The CDR3 is 13 amino acids. The DNA of the CDR3 is TGTGCCAGTAGACCTACTAGCGGAGAGACCCAGTACTTC. This encodes CASRPTSGETQYF.

This clonotype has a count of ten or more. V is TRBV5-1 and J is TRBJ2-5; possibly TRBD2 for D (6 bases). Germline CDR1 SGHRS, CDR2 YFSETQ. The V and J ends lost 7 bases and 5 bases respectively, with 15 bases between them. The CDR3 is made up of 13 amino acids. The CDR3 DNA follows: TGCGCCAGCGGTCAGGGAGGATCGGAGACCCAGTACTTC. Amino acid sequence: CASGQGGSETQYF.

This clonotype was detected ten times or more. The chain uses TRBV28 and TRBJ2-1; a possible D gene is TRBD1 (5 bases). This CDR3 comprises 19 residues. With 5 bases removed from V and 5 bases from J, the gap between germline ends came to 28 bases. From germline, CDR1 is MDHEN and CDR2 SYDVKM. In DNA, the CDR3 is TGTGCCAGCAGTCGAAAGAAACTCTATGGGGCCGGGTTGGACAATGAGCAGTTCTTC. Its protein is CASSRKKLYGAGLDNEQFF.

The chain employs TRBV29-1 and TRBJ2-7; D may be TRBD2 (5 bases). Trimming stripped 4 bases from V and 7 bases from J, with 17 bases between. The CDR3 has 13 amino acids. In germline, CDR1 is SQVTM, CDR2 ANQGSEA. As DNA, the CDR3 is TGCAGCGTTGGAGCGATCCTTCGGGGTGAGCAGTACTTC. It codes for CSVGAILRGEQYF.

This clonotype was detected many times. This chain uses TRBV14 with TRBJ2-1, with no clear D. CDR1 is SGHDN and CDR2 is FVKESK in the germline V gene. V gave up 0 bases and J gave up 0 bases, with 12 bases separating them. The CDR3 is made up of 17 amino acids. The chain's CDR3 is CASSQESSHSSYNEQFF. The CDR3, as DNA: TGTGCCAGCAGCCAAGAATCCTCCCATAGCTCCTACAATGAGCAGTTCTTC.

This clonotype has only a few counts. The chain has TRBV20-1 and TRBJ2-5; 10 bases match TRBD1. V was clipped by 6 bases and J by 7 bases; unmatched bases: 14. The CDR3 covers 15 residues. Germline CDR1 is DFQATT and CDR2 is SNEGSKA (reference sequence). Here the CDR3 reads CSATGTGAPQGTQYF. CDR3 DNA: TGCAGTGCGACGGGGACAGGGGCGCCTCAGGGGACCCAGTACTTC.

This clonotype was found many times. V gene TRBV12-3 or TRBV12-4 combines with J gene TRBJ2-2; TRBD2 is a possible D gene (6 bases). This CDR3 contains 15 residues. V gave up 3 bases and J gave up 0 bases, with 8 bases separating them. The CDR3 DNA is TGTGCCAGCAGTTTCCGGGGGTCGAACACCGGGGAGCTGTTTTTT. Protein product: CASSFRGSNTGELFF.

This rearrangement joins TRBV7-8 to TRBJ1-1; 7 nucleotides align to TRBD1. Trimming removed 5 bases from V and 8 bases from J; junction bases left unmatched: 5. Germline V gene data show CDR1 as SGHVS and CDR2 as FQNEAQ. The CDR3 is 12 amino acids. CDR3 sequence reads: CASSIDRVEAFF. For the CDR3, the DNA is TGTGCCAGCAGCATTGACAGGGTCGAAGCTTTCTTT.

This clonotype was detected ten times or more. The rearrangement joins TRBV27 to TRBJ2-3; possibly TRBD2 for D (6 bases). Germline V CDR1 and CDR2: MNHEY, SMNVEV (reference sequence). The CDR3 consists of 12 residues. The germline V and J ends were trimmed by 6 bases and 4 bases, with 8 bases remaining between them. CDR3 nucleotide sequence: TGTGCCAGCAGCTCGGGAGCAGATACGCAGTATTTT. Translated, it gives CASSSGADTQYF.

This clonotype was seen ten or more times. The chain recombines TRBV10-3 with TRBJ2-7, with a tentative D call TRBD2 (5 bases). V lost 3 bases, J lost 2 bases, and 11 bases lay in between. The CDR3 length is 14 residues. Germline CDR1 ENHRY, CDR2 SYGVKD. CDR3 sequence (DNA): TGTGCCATCAGTGAAGGAGCGGCCACCTACGAGCAGTACTTC. It encodes CAISEGAATYEQYF.

The chain joins TRBV6-5 to TRBJ2-7, with 8 nucleotides matching TRBD2. CDR1 and CDR2 (germline): MNHEY, SVGAGI. The CDR3 consists of 17 residues. Germline trimming cut 9 bases from V and 0 bases from J; bases unmatched to any gene: 16. The DNA for the CDR3 is TGTGCCAGTGTTGGGACTAGTTTTGCCCACAGCTCCTACGAGCAGTACTTC. It codes for CASVGTSFAHSSYEQYF.

This clonotype was observed at least ten times. The rearrangement links TRBV20-1 to TRBJ2-1; D is possibly TRBD1 (6 bases). Trimming pared 6 bases from V and 2 bases from J, leaving 14 bases between. The CDR3 is 14 residues long. CDR1 and CDR2 from the germline V gene are DFQATT and SNEGSKA (reference sequence). The DNA of the CDR3 is TGCAGTGCACCCGGGACAAAGACCTACAATGAGCAGTTCTTC. It codes for CSAPGTKTYNEQFF.

This clonotype was picked up many times. The rearrangement uses TRBV12-3 or TRBV12-4 and TRBJ2-7; possible D gene TRBD1, 5 bases. This CDR3 spans 14 amino acids. Trimming removed 9 bases from V and 1 base from J, with 16 bases in between. The CDR3 nucleotides are TGTGCCAGGGATCCCAGGGCGGCGTCCTACGAGCAGTACTTC. Encoded protein: CARDPRAASYEQYF.

There are many counts of this clonotype. V usage is TRBV7-2 and J usage is TRBJ2-5; 8 bases match TRBD1. Germline V gene lookup returns CDR1 SGHTA and CDR2 FQGNSA. The CDR3 loop spans 17 amino acids. Germline trimming cut 1 base from V and 3 bases from J; bases unmatched to any gene: 10. Written as DNA, the CDR3 is TGTGCCAGCAGCTTAGTTCGGGTCACAGGGGGTAAAGAGACCCAGTACTTC. Protein sequence: CASSLVRVTGGKETQYF.

This chain uses TRBV10-3 with TRBJ2-7; D possibly matches TRBD1 or TRBD2 (5 bases each). This CDR3 has 16 amino acids. Trimming cost V 4 bases and J 7 bases, with 23 bases left between them. The germline CDR1 and CDR2 sequences are ENHRY and SYGVKD. This CDR3 reads CAISVSARDGLKEQYF. The CDR3 region has the DNA TGTGCCATCAGTGTCTCCGCCAGGGACGGTTTAAAGGAGCAGTACTTC.

At least ten counts were recorded for this clonotype. The genes are TRBV14 and TRBJ1-2; D not certain. CDR1 is SGHDN, CDR2 FVKESK, per germline. Trimming stripped 2 bases from V and 1 base from J, with 8 bases between. This CDR3 has 14 amino acids. This CDR3 is CASSQTFLNYGYTF. CDR3 DNA: TGTGCCAGCAGCCAAACTTTCCTTAACTATGGCTACACCTTC.

The chain recombines TRBV20-1 with TRBJ2-7, with TRBD2 matching over 9 bases. The CDR3 contains 14 residues. In germline, CDR1 is DFQATT, CDR2 SNEGSKA (reference sequence). Unmatched junction bases numbered 7, after V lost 3 bases and J lost 4 bases. This CDR3 reads CSARGTSGYYEQYF. CDR3 sequence (DNA): TGCAGTGCTAGGGGAACTAGCGGGTATTACGAGCAGTACTTC.

This clonotype was seen many times. CDR3 coding DNA: TGCGCCAGCAGTGAGTCGCCCCTAGCGGGAGGAGGCTACGAGCAGTACGTC. Amino acids: CASSESPLAGGGYEQYV. This chain joins TRBV10-2 and TRBJ2-7; 11 bases match TRBD2. The ends lost 0 bases at V and 3 bases at J; junction bases unmatched: 7. The CDR3 spans 17 residues. Germline-derived CDR1 and CDR2 are WSHSY and SAAADI.

In this sample, this clonotype turned up many times. This chain uses TRBV20-1 with TRBJ2-3; D gene uncertain. The V end was cut by 3 bases, the J end by 0 bases, with 7 bases between. Germline CDR1 DFQATT, CDR2 SNEGSKA (reference sequence). CDR3 length: 13 amino acids. CDR3 amino acids: CSASSGSTDTQYF. The CDR3 DNA reads as TGCAGTGCTAGTTCCGGTAGCACAGATACGCAGTATTTT.

This clonotype was detected many times. The chain combines TRBV29-1 with TRBJ2-3; 7 positions match TRBD2. CDR3 length equals 14 residues. The germline CDR1 and CDR2 sequences are SQVTM and ANQGSEA. The V segment lost 4 bases and the J segment 0 bases; nucleotides outside the gene matches: 4. In DNA, the CDR3 is TGCAGCGTTGTATTGGGGGGGAGCACAGATACGCAGTATTTT. The encoded protein is CSVVLGGSTDTQYF.

The table lists this clonotype with many counts. The chain links TRBV6-2 or TRBV6-3 to TRBJ2-1; 9 bases agree with TRBD2. CDR3 length: 17 residues. With 0 bases clipped from V and 2 bases from J, the junction kept 5 bases outside the gene matches. CDR1 is MNHEY and CDR2 is SVGEGT in the germline V gene. Here the CDR3 DNA reads TGTGCCAGCAGTTACTCGTCAGCGGGAGGCCCCTACAATGAGCAGTTCTTC. Residues: CASSYSSAGGPYNEQFF.

This clonotype was found many times. The rearrangement joins TRBV29-1 to TRBJ1-1; 11 bases map to TRBD1. The germline V gene has CDR1 SQVTM and CDR2 ANQGSEA. The CDR3 sequence is 14 residues long. V was pared by 7 bases and J by 6 bases, with 10 bases of the junction left unmatched. The CDR3 sequence: CSGTGGPSMSEAFF. DNA of the CDR3: TGCAGCGGGACAGGGGGCCCTTCTATGTCTGAAGCTTTCTTT.

This clonotype came up a few times. This rearrangement joins TRBV20-1 to TRBJ2-5; 12 nucleotides align to TRBD2. Germline CDR1 reads DFQATT; CDR2 reads SNEGSKA (reference sequence). Unmatched junction bases numbered 8, after V lost 2 bases and J lost 7 bases. This CDR3 has 15 amino acids. In DNA form, the CDR3 reads TGCAGTGCTAGACGACTAGCGGGAGCCCAAATGACCCAGTACTTC. It specifies CSARRLAGAQMTQYF.

This clonotype was observed many times. This rearrangement joins TRBV29-1 to TRBJ2-1; 8 positions match TRBD2. Unmatched junction bases numbered 14, after V lost 8 bases and J lost 2 bases. CDR3 size: 16 residues. Germline lookup yields CDR1 SQVTM and CDR2 ANQGSEA. CDR3 nucleotide sequence: TGCAGCCATCTACGTGGAGCGGGAGACGCCTACAATGAGCAGTTCTTC. It encodes CSHLRGAGDAYNEQFF.

This sequence joins TRBV19 and TRBJ2-5; D is uncertain. The CDR3 runs 16 residues. CDR1 LNHDA and CDR2 SQIVND come from the germline V gene (reference sequence). V was clipped by 5 bases and J by 2 bases, with 18 bases between them. For the CDR3, the DNA is TGTGCCAGTAGTGTCAAGGGCCACCGATTTCAAGAGACCCAGTACTTC. Translated, it gives CASSVKGHRFQETQYF.

This clonotype has a count of ten or more. The chain links TRBV12-3 or TRBV12-4 to TRBJ2-2; D is uncertain. V lost 9 bases to trimming and J lost 0 bases, with 17 bases between them. The CDR3 loop spans 16 amino acids. CDR3: CASLPTWAANTGELFF. The CDR3 DNA reads as TGTGCCAGTCTACCTACCTGGGCGGCGAACACCGGGGAGCTGTTTTTT.

This clonotype was detected ten times or more. This chain connects TRBV7-2 to TRBJ1-3; D is possibly TRBD1 (5 bases). Trimming removed 5 bases at V and 4 bases at J, with 15 bases between. Per the germline V gene, CDR1 is SGHTA and CDR2 is FQGNSA. The CDR3 is made up of 15 amino acids. The CDR3 region has the DNA TGTGCCAGCAGCCCCCACGGGGGGAACGGAAACACCATATATTTT. Encoded protein: CASSPHGGNGNTIYF.

The V call is TRBV20-1, the J call TRBJ2-7, with D unresolved. Germline CDR1 DFQATT, CDR2 SNEGSKA (reference sequence). Trimming took 1 base from V and 2 from J, leaving 18 bases between them. This CDR3 contains 16 residues. In DNA, the CDR3 is TGCAGTGCTAGAGCCCCAGAGACCCTCTTACCCTACGAGCAGTACTTC. This gives the protein CSARAPETLLPYEQYF.